The clone carrying this T cell receptor (beta chain) was observed a few times. Its antigen remains unknown. This CDR3 is built from 15 residues. Germline CDR1 is SGHTA and CDR2 is FQGNSA. V was trimmed by 5 bases and J by 5 bases, leaving 15 bases between them. Preparation of the TCRbeta library was carried out with unique molecular identifiers. TCRdb independently ran MiXCR on the PCR reads; one entry per CDR3 protein. The sample consists of fewer than 550,000 distinct CDR3 sequences, 11% of them appearing once. The data belong to a study of T-cell reconstitution after alpha-beta-depleted transplantation in children. Points from the study as a whole: Reportedly, only several hundred clones from non-depleted graft cells drove alpha-beta T-cell counts at about two months. T-cell counts and diversity were attributed mostly to newly produced T cells one year after transplant.

The source material was PBMCs, mostly from graft donor cells, sampled 180 days after TCRalphabeta/CD19-depleted stem cell transplant. The chain is built from TRBV7-2 and TRBJ1-4; D gene unclear. This sequence originates from a female patient aged 2 to 10 who had a stem cell transplant for aplastic anemia, so the T cells may come from the graft donor. This chain's CDR3 is CASSPARRPNEKLFF. The CDR3 coding sequence is TGTGCCAGCAGCCCCGCCCGACGGCCGAATGAAAAACTGTTTTTT.